One sample yielded the 27 T cell receptor beta chains listed below, sequenced in a study of T cells in Graves' hyperthyroidism and ophthalmopathy. Using RNA transcripts as the source, TCR beta CDR3 regions were amplified. The HTBI primer set drove a first-round RT-PCR of the TCR CDR3. In TCRdb, the multiplex PCR reads were re-called with MiXCR into one record per CDR3 protein. Among around 350,000 distinct CDR3 sequences listed, roughly 14% were seen once. Sequenced material: blood. Receptor source: a woman aged 18-35 years with Graves' hyperthyroidism that later progressed to Graves' ophthalmopathy.

This clonotype came up many times. DNA of the CDR3: TGTGCCAGCAGCTTATGGGGGGACAGGGGGGGGTCAGATACGCAGTATTTT. Translating gives CASSLWGDRGGSDTQYF. The J gene is TRBJ2-3, the V gene TRBV7-2, with 11 nucleotides matching TRBD1. The length of the CDR3 is 17 residues. Trimming removed 2 bases from V and 4 bases from J; junction bases left unmatched: 8. CDR1 and CDR2 (germline): SGHTA, FQGNSA.

A word on this clonotype: An end of the junction differs from the germline gene, which may be a read error. The V gene is TRBV12-3 or TRBV12-4, the J gene TRBJ2-7, with D unclear. The CDR3 runs to 12 residues. The CDR3 DNA is TGTGCCAGCAGCTTGACCTCCTACGAGCAGTGCTTC. This encodes CASSLTSYEQCF.

This clonotype was observed a few times. For the CDR3, the DNA is TGTGCCAGCAGCGGAGGGGACCGTGAGCAGTTCTTC. Amino acid sequence: CASSGGDREQFF. V and J are TRBV9 and TRBJ2-1; D may correspond to TRBD1 or TRBD2 (5 bases each). Trimming took 3 bases from V and 9 from J, leaving 10 bases between them. Germline V gene lookup returns CDR1 SGDLS and CDR2 YYNGEE. The CDR3 totals 12 residues.

At least ten counts were recorded for this clonotype. The chain carries TRBV20-1 and TRBJ2-3; 10 bases are shared with TRBD1. Germline V gene lookup returns CDR1 DFQATT and CDR2 SNEGSKA (reference sequence). This CDR3 region has 14 residues. Trimming cost V 6 bases and J 4 bases; bases outside gene matches: 7. CDR3 nucleotides: TGCAGTGCCCTGGACAGGGGGTGGGCAGATACGCAGTATTTT. Its translation is CSALDRGWADTQYF.

The chain has TRBV25-1 and TRBJ1-2; 8 bases line up with TRBD1. The CDR3 totals 14 residues. Trimming at V came to 6 bases and at J to 8 bases, leaving 11 bases not matched to a gene. Per germline, CDR1 MGHDK and CDR2 SYGVNS. The CDR3 region has the DNA TGTGCCAGCAGCTACAGACAGGGGCAGGGAGGCTACACCTTC. Its protein product is CASSYRQGQGGYTF.

This clonotype has just a few counts. This chain joins TRBV20-1 and TRBJ2-2; D possibly corresponds to TRBD1 (6 bases). Germline-derived CDR1 and CDR2 are DFQATT and SNEGSKA (reference sequence). The CDR3 is 14 residues long. The ends were cut back, 5 bases at V and 5 bases at J, with 15 bases in the middle. The CDR3 sequence is CSARWTELTGELFF. DNA of the CDR3: TGCAGTGCTCGGTGGACAGAACTGACCGGGGAGCTGTTTTTT.

Concerning this clonotype itself: This sequence may be a read error, since a much larger clone differs from it by one base. CDR3 region: CSATATSGRSGFIGEQCF. CDR3 sequence (DNA): TGCAGTGCTACCGCTACTAGCGGGAGATCCGGGTTTATTGGTGAGCAGTGCTTC. The V call is TRBV20-1, the J call TRBJ2-1, with 11 bases that match TRBD2. This CDR3 contains 18 residues. Germline CDR1 is DFQATT and CDR2 is SNEGSKA (reference sequence).

This clonotype was seen ten or more times. The J gene is TRBJ2-3, the V gene TRBV5-1, with 9 bases lining up with TRBD1. From germline, CDR1 is SGHRS and CDR2 YFSETQ. The CDR3 has 15 amino acids. The trim removed 7 bases at V and 2 bases at J, leaving 8 bases unmatched. Here the CDR3 reads CASGGGTGLTDTQYF. DNA of the CDR3: TGCGCCAGCGGAGGAGGGACAGGGCTCACAGATACGCAGTATTTT.

The rearrangement joins TRBV5-1 to TRBJ1-2; tentatively, D is TRBD1 (5 bases). Between the trimmed V and J ends, which lost 4 bases and 8 bases, there was a span of 12 bases. This CDR3 is 12 amino acids long. Germline V gene sequence: CDR1 SGHRS, CDR2 YFSETQ. The CDR3 here is CASSPVGDGYTF. The CDR3 nucleotides are TGCGCCAGCAGCCCGGTCGGGGACGGCTACACCTTC.

This chain joins TRBV19 and TRBJ1-6, with D perhaps matching TRBD1 (6 bases). CDR1 is LNHDA, CDR2 SQIVND, per germline (reference sequence). The CDR3 contains 15 residues. V was pared by 4 bases and J by 8 bases, with 15 bases between. CDR3 sequence reads: CASSTQQGWDSPLHF. CDR3 coding DNA: TGTGCCAGTAGTACCCAACAGGGTTGGGATTCACCCCTCCACTTT.

This clonotype was seen ten or more times. This chain connects TRBV11-2 to TRBJ2-7, with 7 bases that match TRBD2. V dropped 1 base and J dropped 3; count of bases not matched to a gene: 9. Germline CDR1 SGHAT, CDR2 FQNNGV. The CDR3 spans 16 residues. The CDR3 nucleotides are TGTGCCAGCAGCTTAGGGGAGGGCGGGACTCGCTACGAGCAGTACTTC. Translation: CASSLGEGGTRYEQYF.

The V and J genes are TRBV25-1 and TRBJ2-2; D is perhaps TRBD1 or TRBD2 (6 bases each). The CDR3 covers 15 residues. Per the germline V gene, CDR1 is MGHDK and CDR2 is SYGVNS. The germline V and J ends were trimmed by 7 bases and 6 bases, with 18 bases remaining between them. CDR3 sequence: CASNDGGGWAGELFF. The CDR3 bases are TGTGCCAGCAACGACGGGGGCGGTTGGGCCGGGGAGCTGTTTTTT.

The genes are TRBV3-1 and TRBJ2-6, with TRBD1 as a possible D gene (6 bases). In germline, CDR1 is LGHDT, CDR2 YNNKEL (reference sequence). Trimming took off 3 bases at V and 12 bases at J, with 12 bases between the two ends. The length of the CDR3 is 13 residues. The CDR3 sequence: CASSQDVTGVLTF. The CDR3 DNA reads as TGTGCCAGCAGCCAGGACGTGACAGGCGTCCTGACTTTC.

In its sample, this clonotype was seen many times. This chain links TRBV28 with TRBJ2-3; TRBD2 agrees at 7 bases. V shed 7 bases and J 5 bases; nucleotides not matched to a gene: 9. Germline CDR1 MDHEN, CDR2 SYDVKM. The CDR3 loop spans 14 amino acids. CDR3 sequence: CASNPQREQDTQYF. CDR3 nucleotides: TGTGCCAGCAATCCACAGCGGGAACAAGATACGCAGTATTTT.

This clonotype was detected ten times or more. The gene calls are TRBV2 and TRBJ2-7; D remains unclear. The CDR3 is 15 amino acids. The V gene's germline CDR1 is SNHLY and CDR2 FYNNEI. Trimming removed 1 base from V and 0 bases from J, with 10 bases in between. The CDR3 bases are TGTGCCAGCAGTGAAGAGGGCTTGAGCTCCTACGAGCAGTACTTC. Amino acid sequence: CASSEEGLSSYEQYF. The full variable domain, completed using reference TRBV2 and TRBJ2-7, is EPEVTQTPSHQVTQMGQEVILRCVPISNHLYFYWYRQILGQKVEFLVSFYNNEISEKSEIFDDQFSVERPDGSNFTLKIRSTKLEDSAMYFCASSEEGLSSYEQYFGPGTRLTVT.

The chain links TRBV28 to TRBJ2-7, with TRBD2 matching 10 bases. CDR3 length: 12 residues. V gave up 6 bases and J gave up 6 bases; unmatched junction bases: 2. Per germline, CDR1 MDHEN and CDR2 SYDVKM. The CDR3 nucleotides read TGTGCCAGCAGCGGACTAGCGGCCGAGCAGTACTTC. Protein product: CASSGLAAEQYF.

The sample holds many counts of this clonotype. V gene TRBV20-1 combines with J gene TRBJ2-3; 7 bases agree with TRBD2. Germline CDR1 is DFQATT and CDR2 is SNEGSKA (reference sequence). Unmatched junction bases numbered 8, after V lost 3 bases and J lost 2 bases. The CDR3 has 15 amino acids. The CDR3 loop reads CSASSPSGVTDTQYF. Written as DNA, the CDR3 is TGCAGTGCTAGTTCCCCTAGCGGTGTCACAGATACGCAGTATTTT.

V gene TRBV7-2 combines with J gene TRBJ2-7; 8 nucleotides line up with TRBD1. CDR3 length equals 17 residues. Trimming at V came to 6 bases and at J to 0 bases, leaving 13 bases not matched to a gene. CDR1 SGHTA and CDR2 FQGNSA come from the germline V gene. The CDR3 DNA reads TGTGCCAGCAGTTTCGGACAGGGTCCCTTGGTCTCCTACGAGCAGTACTTC. This translates into CASSFGQGPLVSYEQYF.

This clonotype was counted at least ten times. The chain is built from TRBV20-1 and TRBJ2-1, with TRBD2 matching over 8 bases. Trimming cost V 6 bases and J 8 bases; bases outside gene matches: 12. Germline CDR1 DFQATT, CDR2 SNEGSKA (reference sequence). The CDR3 totals 14 residues. Here the CDR3 DNA reads TGCAGTGCCACCGGGACTAGGGGCTCCGATGAGCAGTTCTTC. Protein product: CSATGTRGSDEQFF.

This clonotype has only a few counts. The genes are TRBV19 and TRBJ2-2; D gene ambiguous. The CDR3 runs 14 residues. Germline CDR1 is LNHDA and CDR2 is SQIVND (reference sequence). Trimming cost V 1 base and J 0 bases, with 3 bases left between them. The chain's CDR3 is CASSIAANTGELFF. The CDR3 DNA sequence: TGTGCCAGTAGTATAGCCGCGAACACCGGGGAGCTGTTTTTT.

Ten or more counts support this clonotype. The V call is TRBV5-1, the J call TRBJ2-1; 11 positions agree with TRBD2. The length of the CDR3 is 16 residues. Germline V CDR1 and CDR2: SGHRS, YFSETQ. Germline trimming cut 3 bases from V and 2 bases from J; bases unmatched to any gene: 4. CDR3 loop: CASSYLGLAAYNEQFF. DNA for the CDR3: TGCGCCAGCAGCTACCTGGGACTAGCGGCCTACAATGAGCAGTTCTTC.

The V gene is TRBV25-1, the J gene TRBJ1-2; D is undetermined. Per the germline V gene, CDR1 is MGHDK and CDR2 is SYGVNS. CDR3 size: 15 residues. V was shortened by 3 bases and J by 4 bases, with 15 bases between the two germline ends. The CDR3 is CASSEDGMGSYGYTF. The CDR3 DNA reads as TGTGCCAGCAGTGAGGACGGGATGGGGAGCTATGGCTACACCTTC.

The chain employs TRBV14 and TRBJ2-7; D gene unclear. The length of the CDR3 is 13 residues. V was trimmed by 4 bases and J by 3 bases, leaving 10 bases between them. Germline V gene lookup returns CDR1 SGHDN and CDR2 FVKESK. The CDR3 coding sequence is TGTGCCAGCAGCCGCGACCTAAACTACGAGCAGTACTTC. This codes for CASSRDLNYEQYF.

This clonotype was recorded at least ten times. The chain uses TRBV7-2 and TRBJ2-7; 14 bases are a match to TRBD2. The CDR3 is 21 amino acids. Germline V gene lookup returns CDR1 SGHTA and CDR2 FQGNSA. Unmatched junction bases numbered 23, after V lost 5 bases and J lost 5 bases. CDR3 DNA: TGTGCCAGCAGCCCATACTCGGGCGTCCGACTAGCGGGAGGGGGGTCCCACGAGCAGTACTTC. Translated: CASSPYSGVRLAGGGSHEQYF.

The sample holds many counts of this clonotype. The rearrangement uses TRBV2 and TRBJ1-3, with D uncertain. Germline V gene data show CDR1 as SNHLY and CDR2 as FYNNEI. V was pared by 7 bases and J by 4 bases, with 2 bases between. This CDR3 has 10 residues. The CDR3 DNA reads as TGTGCCAGCATCGGAAACACCATATATTTT. Protein: CASIGNTIYF.

The chain employs TRBV7-2 and TRBJ2-1; D is uncertain. Per the germline V gene, CDR1 is SGHTA and CDR2 is FQGNSA. V lost 4 bases and J lost 8, with 9 bases in between. This CDR3 has 12 amino acids. The CDR3 is CASSSGRDEQFF. As DNA, the CDR3 is TGTGCCAGCAGCTCGGGTAGGGATGAGCAGTTCTTC. The full variable domain, rest sourced from reference TRBV7-2 and TRBJ2-1, is GAGVSQSPSNKVTEKGKDVELRCDPISGHTALYWYRQSLGQGLEFLIYFQGNSAPDKSGLPSDRFSAERTGGSVSTLTIQRTQQEDSAVYLCASSSGRDEQFFGPGTRLTVL.

This clonotype was picked up many times. The V call is TRBV30, the J call TRBJ2-7; the D call may be TRBD1 or TRBD2 (5 bases each). V was cut by 1 base and J by 2 bases, with 9 bases left in between. This CDR3 has 13 amino acids. CDR1 is GTSNPN, CDR2 SVGIG, per germline (reference sequence). As DNA, the CDR3 is TGTGCCTGGAGTGGGGACGGTACCTACGAGCAGTACTTC. The encoded protein is CAWSGDGTYEQYF.